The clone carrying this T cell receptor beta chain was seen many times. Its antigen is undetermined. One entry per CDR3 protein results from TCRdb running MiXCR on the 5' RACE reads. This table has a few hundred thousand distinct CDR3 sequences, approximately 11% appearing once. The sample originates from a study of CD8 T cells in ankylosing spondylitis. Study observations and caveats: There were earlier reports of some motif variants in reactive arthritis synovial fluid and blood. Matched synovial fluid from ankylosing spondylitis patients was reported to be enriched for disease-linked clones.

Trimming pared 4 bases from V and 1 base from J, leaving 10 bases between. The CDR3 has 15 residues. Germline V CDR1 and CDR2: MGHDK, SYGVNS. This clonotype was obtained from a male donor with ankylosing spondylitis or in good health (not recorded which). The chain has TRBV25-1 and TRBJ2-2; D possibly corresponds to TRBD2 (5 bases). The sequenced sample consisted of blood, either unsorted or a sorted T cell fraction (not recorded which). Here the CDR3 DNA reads TGTGCCAGCAGTGGAGCGGCGGGGAACACCGGGGAGCTGTTTTTT. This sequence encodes CASSGAAGNTGELFF.